The clone carrying this TCR beta chain was seen a single time. Antigen: not known. The CDR3 totals 16 residues. Germline values: CDR1 SGDLS, CDR2 YYNGEE. V was shortened by 0 bases and J by 3 bases, with 16 bases between the two germline ends. The sample originates from a study of CD8+ T cells in alopecia areata. Those with alopecia areata gave lesional scalp punch biopsies and peripheral blood. RNA was isolated and reverse transcribed to cDNA, the sequencing template. Using immunoSEQ multiplex PCR, the repertoire was profiled, and TCRdb retains in-frame clones only, with some absent. Of over 100,000 clones detected, around 49% appear once; the ten largest clones hold roughly a sixth. Study-level results: Clonality was higher in lesional than normal scalp, especially in alopecia totalis/universalis. Compared with mice, patients displayed less clear TCR sharing, possibly for HLA-related reasons.

The receptor comes from a human donor with alopecia areata. The chain has TRBV9 and TRBJ2-7; D may be TRBD1 (6 bases). This sample comprised CD8+ T cells sorted from blood, obtained at week 0. The CDR3 bases are TGTGCCAGCAGCGTAGGTCGAGGGGGAACAGACTACGAGCAGTACTTC. Protein product: CASSVGRGGTDYEQYF.